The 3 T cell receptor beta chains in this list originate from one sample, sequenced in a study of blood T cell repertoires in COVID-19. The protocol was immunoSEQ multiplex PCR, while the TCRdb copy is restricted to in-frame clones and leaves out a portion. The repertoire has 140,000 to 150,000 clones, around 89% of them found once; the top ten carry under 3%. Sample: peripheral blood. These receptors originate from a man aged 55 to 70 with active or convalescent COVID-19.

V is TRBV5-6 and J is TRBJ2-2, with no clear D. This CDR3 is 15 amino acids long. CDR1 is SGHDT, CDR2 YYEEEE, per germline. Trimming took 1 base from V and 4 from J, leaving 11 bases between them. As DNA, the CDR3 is TGTGCCAGCAGCTTGAGTGGGCGCTTCACCGGGGAGCTGTTTTTT. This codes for CASSLSGRFTGELFF.

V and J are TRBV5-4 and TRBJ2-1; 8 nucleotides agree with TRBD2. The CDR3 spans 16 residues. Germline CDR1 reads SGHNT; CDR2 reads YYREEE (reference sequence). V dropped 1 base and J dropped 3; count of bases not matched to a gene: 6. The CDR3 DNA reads TGTGCCAGCAGCTTGTGGGGCGGGGGGATCTACAATGAGCAGTTCTTC. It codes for CASSLWGGGIYNEQFF.

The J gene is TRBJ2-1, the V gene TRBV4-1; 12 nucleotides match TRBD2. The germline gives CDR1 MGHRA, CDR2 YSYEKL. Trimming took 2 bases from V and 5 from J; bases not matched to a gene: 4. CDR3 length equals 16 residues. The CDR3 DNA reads TGCGCCAGCAGCCAAATGGGACTAGCGGGTAACAATGAGCAGTTCTTC. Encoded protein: CASSQMGLAGNNEQFF.